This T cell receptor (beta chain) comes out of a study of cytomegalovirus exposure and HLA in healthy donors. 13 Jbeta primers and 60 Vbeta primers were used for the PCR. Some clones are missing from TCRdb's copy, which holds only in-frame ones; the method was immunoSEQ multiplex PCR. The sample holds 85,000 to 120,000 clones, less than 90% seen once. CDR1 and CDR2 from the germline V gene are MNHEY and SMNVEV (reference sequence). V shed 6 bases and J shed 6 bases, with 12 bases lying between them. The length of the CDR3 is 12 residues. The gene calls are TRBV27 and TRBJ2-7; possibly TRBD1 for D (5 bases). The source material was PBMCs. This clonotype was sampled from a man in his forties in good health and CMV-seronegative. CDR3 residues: CASSPGRGEQYF. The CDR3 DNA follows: TGTGCCAGCAGCCCAGGGCGAGGCGAGCAGTACTTC.